Presented here are 7 T cell receptor beta chains from one specimen sequenced in a study of glioma-infiltrating T cells. Amplification of TCR alpha and beta CDR3 regions from RNA used iRepertoire nested multiplex PCR. A single record per CDR3 protein comes from TCRdb applying MiXCR to the multiplex PCR reads. Among around 43,000 distinct CDR3 sequences listed, approximately 20% were seen once. Sequencing was carried out using glioma tissue, nonneoplastic brain tissue, or PBMCs (not recorded which). These receptors were collected from a human donor with low-grade glioma or glioblastoma, undergoing nonglioma brain surgery, or in good health (not recorded which).

This clonotype was seen repeatedly, ten times or more. This sequence joins TRBV28 and TRBJ1-1; TRBD1 matches at 9 bases. The CDR3 spans 14 residues. CDR1 and CDR2 (germline): MDHEN, SYDVKM. The ends lost 6 bases at V and 10 bases at J; junction bases unmatched: 12. The CDR3 region is CASSRGQGRGPAFF. CDR3 in DNA: TGTGCCAGCAGCCGGGGACAGGGTCGGGGACCAGCTTTCTTT.

This sequence joins TRBV19 and TRBJ2-1; D is unclear. Germline V gene lookup returns CDR1 LNHDA and CDR2 SQIVND (reference sequence). The CDR3 covers 14 residues. Trimming removed 4 bases from V and 9 bases from J, with 16 bases in between. CDR3 amino acids: CASSNLGLAVEQFF. DNA of the CDR3: TGTGCCAGTAGTAACCTGGGCCTGGCGGTTGAGCAGTTCTTC.

This clonotype was recorded many times. The chain links TRBV28 to TRBJ1-5, with a possible D match to TRBD1 (6 bases). CDR1 MDHEN and CDR2 SYDVKM come from the germline V gene. The V gene lost 2 bases and the J gene lost 7 bases, with 15 bases spanning the gap. This CDR3 spans 15 amino acids. DNA of the CDR3: TGTGCCAGCAGTTTACGTCAGGGAGGGGGGCAGCCCCAGCATTTT. It translates to CASSLRQGGGQPQHF.

With regard to this clonotype: It is likely a read error, because the conserved phenylalanine at the end of the CDR3 is missing. The chain is built from TRBV10-2 and TRBJ2-7; D not certain. The CDR3 covers 14 residues. With 2 bases removed from V and 3 bases from J, the gap between germline ends came to 11 bases. Germline-derived CDR1 and CDR2 are WSHSY and SAAADI. The CDR3 bases are TGCGCCAGCAGTGAGCCCGGCCCGATCTACGAGCAGTACCTC. It translates to CASSEPGPIYEQYL.

This clonotype was seen at least ten times. The chain carries TRBV2 and TRBJ2-7; 8 nucleotides match TRBD1. Germline V gives CDR1 SNHLY, CDR2 FYNNEI. This CDR3 is built from 13 residues. Losses at the gene ends were 3 bases for V and 4 bases for J; bases not matched to a gene: 2. CDR3 bases: TGTGCCAGCAGTGAGGACAGGGTATACGAGCAGTACTTC. Translating gives CASSEDRVYEQYF.

The chain joins TRBV10-3 to TRBJ2-5, with D possibly matching TRBD1 (5 bases). The CDR3 consists of 17 residues. Per germline, CDR1 ENHRY and CDR2 SYGVKD. The V end lost 2 bases, the J end lost 0 bases, and 16 bases lay between the germline ends. Here the CDR3 DNA reads TGTGCCATCAGTGAGCTCCCACAAGGGGCGTACCAAGAGACCCAGTACTTC. It codes for CAISELPQGAYQETQYF.

This clonotype was observed many times. The gene calls are TRBV7-3 and TRBJ1-1; D remains unclear. With 5 bases removed from V and 4 bases from J, the gap between germline ends came to 14 bases. Germline values: CDR1 SGHTA, CDR2 FQGTGA. The CDR3 is 14 amino acids. The CDR3 DNA sequence: TGTGCCAGCAGCCCCCAGGCTCTAGGCACTGAAGCTTTCTTT. This gives the protein CASSPQALGTEAFF.